The present entry profiles one TCR beta chain with its context. Its matching antigen is unknown. Germline V gene data show CDR1 as LGHNA and CDR2 as YNFKEQ. J lost 7 bases, V lost 6 bases, and 5 bases had no gene match. The CDR3 runs to 13 residues. The data are from a study of CD4+ T cells in melanoma. Study-wide results and limits: Neoantigen-specific CD4+ T cells in melanoma reportedly had diverse differentiation states. A reported correlation linked neoantigen-specific CD4+ T cells to CD8+, macrophage and B cell function.

Data came from immunoSEQ multiplex PCR; TCRdb stores just in-frame clones and leaves some out. The profile shows about 16,000 clones, about 72% of them singletons. This TCR was sampled from a human donor with melanoma. The sequenced material came from cells from a culture (not recorded whether cultured in vitro). The chain carries TRBV4-2 and TRBJ1-2, with 10 bases aligning to TRBD1. The CDR3 DNA reads TGTGCCAGCAGGGCGACAGGGGGCATTGGCTACACCTTC. It specifies CASRATGGIGYTF.